These T cell receptor beta chains were read from a single sample in a study of cytomegalovirus exposure and HLA in healthy donors. TCRdb keeps only in-frame clones here, not all; method: immunoSEQ multiplex PCR. This table has more than 60,000 clones, around four fifths appearing once. The sample consisted of PBMCs. The origin of the receptors is a woman in her thirties in good health and CMV-seronegative. The CDR3 runs from the conserved cysteine through the conserved F or W. D genes are given only for firm matches. Only some rows state a clone size, as once, few, many or a class for expanded clones.

V gene	D gene	J gene	clone size	CDR3 DNA	CDR3 protein
TRBV5-6	NA	TRBJ2-6	NA	TGTGCCAGCAGCTGGTCAGGGTACCCCTCTCTCTCTGGGGCCAACGTCCTGACTTTC	CASSWSGYPSLSGANVLTF
TRBV7-3	TRBD1	TRBJ1-3	NA	TGTGCCAGCAGCTTAACAGGGGGCTTTGGAAACACCATATATTTT	CASSLTGGFGNTIYF
TRBV6-1	NA	TRBJ2-4	few	TGTGCCAGCATAGTGGAGGGGCTAGCCAAAAACATTCAGTACTTC	CASIVEGLAKNIQYF
TRBV7-9	NA	TRBJ1-1	NA	TGTGCCAGCAGCCCGGGAGACAGACTGGATAACACTGAAGCTTTCTTT	CASSPGDRLDNTEAFF
TRBV11-3	NA	TRBJ2-7	few	TGTGCCAGCAGCTTTTCTAGCTCCTACGAGCAGTACTTC	CASSFSSSYEQYF
TRBV5-6	TRBD2	TRBJ2-1	NA	TGTGCCAGCAGCTTGTTTGGACTAGCGGGAGGGAGCTCCTACAATGAGCAGTTCTTC	CASSLFGLAGGSSYNEQFF
TRBV6-5	NA	TRBJ1-6	NA	TGTGCCAGCAGTTCTGGGGGAGGGTATTCACCCCTCCACTTT	CASSSGGGYSPLHF
TRBV18	TRBD1	TRBJ2-7	NA	TGTGCCAGCTCACAGACAGGGTACTACGAGCAGTACTTC	CASSQTGYYEQYF
TRBV6-5	TRBD1	TRBJ1-2	NA	TGTGCCAGCAGTTACTCCTCCGCCGGGACAGGGGATGGCTACACCTTC	CASSYSSAGTGDGYTF
TRBV7-3	NA	TRBJ2-1	NA	TGTGCCAGCAGCTTAGCGTATGGCAATGAGCAGTTCTTC	CASSLAYGNEQFF
TRBV11-3	TRBD2	TRBJ2-5	once	TGTGCCAGCAGCACAGGACTAGCGGGAGGTTTTCAAGAGACCCAGTACTTC	CASSTGLAGGFQETQYF
TRBV5-5	TRBD1	TRBJ1-1	NA	TGTGCCAGCACCCTGGACAGGGTGAACACTGAAGCTTTCTTT	CASTLDRVNTEAFF
TRBV29-1	NA	TRBJ1-2	once	TGCAGCGTCGGGACTAATGGAAACTATGGCTACACCTTC	CSVGTNGNYGYTF
TRBV11-3	TRBD2	TRBJ2-1	NA	TGTGCCAGCAGCTTTCTAGCGGGGGGTGGTGAGCAGTTCTTC	CASSFLAGGGEQFF
TRBV29-1	TRBD1	TRBJ2-1	NA	TGCAGCGTTGTCTCCGGGACAGGGGGCAATGAGCAGTTCTTC	CSVVSGTGGNEQFF
TRBV4-1	NA	TRBJ2-1	NA	TGCGCCAGCAGCCAAGATACAGGAAGGTTGAGGTCCTACAATGAGCAGTTCTTC	CASSQDTGRLRSYNEQFF
TRBV27	NA	TRBJ1-2	NA	TGTGCCAGCAGCCGTGGGGGGGCAGTCTATGGCTACACCTTC	CASSRGGAVYGYTF
TRBV13	NA	TRBJ1-1	NA	TGTGCCAGCAGCTTAGGCCTGGGCGGGGAGGGAGCTTTCTTT	CASSLGLGGEGAFF
TRBV12-5	TRBD1	TRBJ1-6	NA	TGTGCTAGTGGTTTGCTCGACAGGGGACATTCACCCCTCCACTTT	CASGLLDRGHSPLHF
TRBV6-5	TRBD1	TRBJ1-2	NA	TGTGCCAGCAGCTCCGGGACAGGAACCAACTATGGCTACACCTTC	CASSSGTGTNYGYTF
TRBV4-3	TRBD2	TRBJ2-1	NA	TGCGCCAGCAGCCAAGATGTAGGGCTAGCGGTATACAATGAGCAGTTCTTC	CASSQDVGLAVYNEQFF
TRBV18	NA	TRBJ2-2	NA	TGTGCCAGCTCACCCGGGGGAGAAGTCGGGGAGCTGTTTTTT	CASSPGGEVGELFF
TRBV27	TRBD1	TRBJ1-1	NA	TGTGCCAGCAGTTTAAACAGGGGGCGCGACACTGAAGCTTTCTTT	CASSLNRGRDTEAFF
TRBV19	TRBD1	TRBJ1-5	NA	TGTGCCAGTAGTATTAGGACAGGGGCGTTAGCCGGGGTCCATCAGCCCCAGCATTTT	CASSIRTGALAGVHQPQHF
TRBV6-5	TRBD1	TRBJ2-3	NA	TGTGCCAGCAGTTACTCTAACTCAGGGGGAAGAAATACGCAGTATTTT	CASSYSNSGGRNTQYF